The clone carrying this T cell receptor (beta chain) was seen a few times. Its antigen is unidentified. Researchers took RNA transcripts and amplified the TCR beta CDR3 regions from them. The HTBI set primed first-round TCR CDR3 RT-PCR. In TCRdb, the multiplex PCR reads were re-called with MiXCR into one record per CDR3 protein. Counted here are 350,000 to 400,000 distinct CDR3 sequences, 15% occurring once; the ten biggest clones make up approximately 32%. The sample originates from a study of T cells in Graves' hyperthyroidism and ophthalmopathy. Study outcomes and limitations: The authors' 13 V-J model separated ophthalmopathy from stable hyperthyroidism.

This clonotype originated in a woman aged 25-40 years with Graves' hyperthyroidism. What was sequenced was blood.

The CDR3 region has the DNA TGTGCCACGGCCTGGGCGCTATCCTACAATGAGCAGTTCTTC. Amino acid sequence: CATAWALSYNEQFF. The chain uses TRBV10-3 and TRBJ2-1, with D unresolved. Deletions cut 10 bases from V and 1 base from J, with 14 bases between. The CDR3 is 14 amino acids. From germline, CDR1 is ENHRY and CDR2 SYGVKD.